The text below deals with one TCR beta chain. The sample is drawn from a study of long-term antiretroviral therapy in people with HIV. V shed 0 bases, J shed 4 bases, and the junction held 11 bases outside the gene matches. The CDR3 length is 19 residues. Germline assignment: CDR1 SGHAT and CDR2 FQNNGV. They ran version v3.0 of the immunoSEQ assay at survey level. What sequencing targeted per sample was about 35,000-55,000 T-cell genomes. Only in-frame clones appear in the TCRdb table, and some are missing; sequencing was by immunoSEQ multiplex PCR. The table shows about 21,000 clones, with 80% to 85% occurring only once.

The J gene is TRBJ2-3, the V gene TRBV11-2; 12 bases agree with TRBD2. Sequenced material: unsorted PBMCs, taken 0.2 years after starting antiretroviral therapy. This receptor was taken from a woman in her thirties with HIV. For the CDR3, the DNA is TGTGCCAGCAGCTTAGATGCGGCTAGCGGGGGGGCCCGGGCAGATACGCAGTATTTT. Residues: CASSLDAASGGARADTQYF.